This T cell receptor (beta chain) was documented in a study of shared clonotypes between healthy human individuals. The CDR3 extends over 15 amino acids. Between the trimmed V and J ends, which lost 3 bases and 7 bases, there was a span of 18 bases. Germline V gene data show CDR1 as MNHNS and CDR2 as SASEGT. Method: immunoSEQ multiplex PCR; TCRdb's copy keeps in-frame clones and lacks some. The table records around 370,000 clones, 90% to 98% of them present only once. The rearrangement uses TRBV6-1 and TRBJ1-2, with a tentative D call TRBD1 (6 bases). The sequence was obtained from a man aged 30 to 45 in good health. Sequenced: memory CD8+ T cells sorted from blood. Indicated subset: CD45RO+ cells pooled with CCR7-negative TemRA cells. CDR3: CASSDFGNRVRGYTF. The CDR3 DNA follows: TGTGCCAGCAGTGACTTTGGGAACAGGGTTCGTGGCTACACCTTC.